The 14 T cell receptor beta chains presented below share a single source sample, sequenced in a study of identifying expanded T cells in peripheral blood. Method: immunoSEQ multiplex PCR; TCRdb's copy keeps in-frame clones and lacks some. The sample has approximately 75,000 clones; roughly 88% are singletons. The sequenced material came from blood. These receptor sequences come from a person aged 18 to 69 in good health.

The CDR3 DNA reads as TGTGCCAGCAGTGCGGCCCTGGGCTATGGCTACACCTTC. It yields the protein CASSAALGYGYTF. The chain couples TRBV2 to TRBJ1-2; D is undetermined. The CDR3 has 13 amino acids. Germline values: CDR1 SNHLY, CDR2 FYNNEI. Trimming removed 4 bases at V and 4 bases at J, with 10 bases between.

The CDR3 DNA is TGTGCCAGCAGCCTTCTAACGACAGGCCCGAACACTGAAGCTTTCTTT. This translates into CASSLLTTGPNTEAFF. The genes are TRBV7-2 and TRBJ1-1; D perhaps matches TRBD1 (6 bases). Trimming removed 5 bases from V and 1 base from J, with 17 bases in between. The CDR3 covers 16 residues. The germline V gene encodes CDR1 SGHTA and CDR2 FQGNSA. Combining the CDR3 with reference TRBV7-2 and TRBJ1-1 gives the whole variable domain GAGVSQSPSNKVTEKGKDVELRCDPISGHTALYWYRQSLGQGLEFLIYFQGNSAPDKSGLPSDRFSAERTGGSVSTLTIQRTQQEDSAVYLCASSLLTTGPNTEAFFGQGTRLTVV.

The rearrangement links TRBV2 to TRBJ2-6, with D hard to call. Per germline, CDR1 SNHLY and CDR2 FYNNEI. V lost 8 bases to trimming and J lost 0 bases, with 5 bases between them. The CDR3 length is 13 residues. This chain's CDR3 is CASLYSGANVLTF. The CDR3 bases are TGTGCCAGCCTATACTCTGGGGCCAACGTCCTGACTTTC.

This chain uses TRBV7-6 with TRBJ2-1; the D gene is possibly TRBD1 (5 bases). Deletions cut 5 bases from V and 5 bases from J, with 22 bases between. Germline V gene data show CDR1 as SGHVS and CDR2 as FNYEAQ. The CDR3 totals 17 residues. The CDR3 spells CASSPGPAGWVNNEQFF. The CDR3 DNA reads as TGTGCCAGCAGCCCAGGGCCAGCCGGATGGGTTAACAATGAGCAGTTCTTC. The full variable domain, completed using reference TRBV7-6 and TRBJ2-1, is GAGVSQSPRYKVTKRGQDVALRCDPISGHVSLYWYRQALGQGPEFLTYFNYEAQQDKSGLPNDRFSAERPEGSISTLTIQRTEQRDSAMYRCASSPGPAGWVNNEQFFGPGTRLTVL.

The V gene is TRBV28, the J gene TRBJ1-4; 9 bases are a match to TRBD1. J was trimmed by 5 bases and V by 4 bases; bases with no gene match: 5. This CDR3 contains 15 residues. Germline V gene lookup returns CDR1 MDHEN and CDR2 SYDVKM. CDR3 loop: CASSSTGTGNEKLFF. The CDR3 nucleotides read TGTGCCAGCAGTTCCACCGGGACAGGGAATGAAAAACTGTTTTTT.

This clone has only one observation. The chain recombines TRBV6-6 with TRBJ1-3; D possibly corresponds to TRBD1 (6 bases). V was shortened by 4 bases and J by 2 bases, with 12 bases between the two germline ends. Germline loops: CDR1 MNHNY, CDR2 SVGAGI (reference sequence). The CDR3 sequence is 15 residues long. CDR3 residues: CASSSTGIAGNTIYF. The CDR3 region has the DNA TGTGCCAGCAGTTCAACAGGGATAGCTGGAAACACCATATATTTT.

The V gene is TRBV7-9, the J gene TRBJ2-5; maybe TRBD2 (6 bases). Germline assignment: CDR1 SEHNR and CDR2 FQNEAQ (reference sequence). The V end was cut by 4 bases, the J end by 5 bases, with 14 bases between. The CDR3 has 14 residues. The DNA for the CDR3 is TGTGCCAGCAGCTCCAGGGTGGAGGGGGAGACCCAGTACTTC. Protein product: CASSSRVEGETQYF.

The genes are TRBV10-3 and TRBJ2-7; D not certain. Trimming took 3 bases from V and 7 from J, leaving 7 bases between them. Germline V gene sequence: CDR1 ENHRY, CDR2 SYGVKD. The length of the CDR3 is 11 residues. CDR3 sequence: CAISELGEQYF. The CDR3 DNA is TGTGCCATCAGTGAACTGGGGGAGCAGTACTTC.

The chain recombines TRBV4-3 with TRBJ2-2; unclear D gene. Trimming took 0 bases from V and 5 from J, leaving 7 bases between them. CDR1 and CDR2 (germline): LGHNA, YSLEER. The CDR3 runs to 14 residues. As DNA, the CDR3 is TGCGCCAGCAGCCAAGATATAGGAACCGGGGAGCTGTTTTTT. Translation: CASSQDIGTGELFF.

This clone came up once. The V call is TRBV5-6, the J call TRBJ2-7; 8 bases map to TRBD1. This CDR3 has 16 amino acids. V shed 0 bases and J 2 bases; nucleotides not matched to a gene: 7. Germline loops: CDR1 SGHDT, CDR2 YYEEEE. The CDR3 loop reads CASSLDRTGITYEQYF. Written as DNA, the CDR3 is TGTGCCAGCAGCTTGGATAGGACAGGGATCACCTACGAGCAGTACTTC.

This clone was seen more than once but under ten times. This chain joins TRBV19 and TRBJ1-2, with a weak D call TRBD1 (5 bases). The CDR3 is 14 residues long. V lost 2 bases, J lost 5 bases, and 12 bases lay in between. CDR1 is LNHDA and CDR2 is SQIVND in the germline V gene (reference sequence). The CDR3 DNA is TGTGCCAGTAGTATAAAGGGATCAGGGTATGGCTACACCTTC. This sequence encodes CASSIKGSGYGYTF.

The genes are TRBV18 and TRBJ2-2; 7 bases are a match to TRBD1. The V gene end was trimmed by 3 bases and the J gene end by 0 bases; junction bases not matched to a gene: 1. The CDR3 runs 15 residues. Germline V gene data show CDR1 as KGHSH and CDR2 as LQKENI. The CDR3 coding sequence is TGTGCCAGCTCACCCGGGACAGCGAACACCGGGGAGCTGTTTTTT. It specifies CASSPGTANTGELFF.

The chain joins TRBV6-6 to TRBJ2-2, with D unclear. The germline gives CDR1 MNHNY, CDR2 SVGAGI (reference sequence). V was trimmed by 0 bases and J by 7 bases, leaving 6 bases between them. The CDR3 spans 13 residues. The DNA for the CDR3 is TGTGCCAGCAGTTACTCGGAAGGCGGGGAGCTGTTTTTT. Translating gives CASSYSEGGELFF.

A few counts support this clone. This chain uses TRBV7-2 with TRBJ1-2; D might be TRBD1 (6 bases). Germline loops: CDR1 SGHTA, CDR2 FQGNSA. The CDR3 spans 15 residues. V was cut by 3 bases and J by 4 bases, with 15 bases left in between. The CDR3 here is CASSFGMLDSYGYTF. DNA for the CDR3: TGTGCCAGCAGCTTCGGTATGCTGGACAGCTATGGCTACACCTTC.